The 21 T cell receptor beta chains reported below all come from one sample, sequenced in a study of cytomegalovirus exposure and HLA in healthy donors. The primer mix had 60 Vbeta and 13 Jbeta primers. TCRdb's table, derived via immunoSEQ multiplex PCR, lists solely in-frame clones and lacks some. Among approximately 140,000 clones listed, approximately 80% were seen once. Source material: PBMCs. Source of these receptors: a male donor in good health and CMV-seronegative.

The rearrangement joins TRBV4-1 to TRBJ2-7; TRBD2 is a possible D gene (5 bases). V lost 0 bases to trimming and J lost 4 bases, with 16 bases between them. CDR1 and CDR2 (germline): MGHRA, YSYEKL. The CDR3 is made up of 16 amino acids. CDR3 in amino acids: CASSQDLKGSRYEQYF. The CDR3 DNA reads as TGCGCCAGCAGCCAAGATCTTAAAGGGAGCAGGTACGAGCAGTACTTC.

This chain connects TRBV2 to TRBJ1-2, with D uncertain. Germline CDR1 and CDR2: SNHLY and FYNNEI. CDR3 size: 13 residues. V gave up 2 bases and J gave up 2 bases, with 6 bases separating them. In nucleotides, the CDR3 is TGTGCCAGCAGTGAAAAACAGAACTATGGCTACACCTTC. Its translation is CASSEKQNYGYTF.

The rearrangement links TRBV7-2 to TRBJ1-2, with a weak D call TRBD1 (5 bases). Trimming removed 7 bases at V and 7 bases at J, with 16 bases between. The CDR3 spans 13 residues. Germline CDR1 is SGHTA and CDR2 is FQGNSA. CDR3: CASTMDRGAGYTF. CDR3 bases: TGTGCCAGCACCATGGACCGCGGGGCTGGCTACACCTTC.

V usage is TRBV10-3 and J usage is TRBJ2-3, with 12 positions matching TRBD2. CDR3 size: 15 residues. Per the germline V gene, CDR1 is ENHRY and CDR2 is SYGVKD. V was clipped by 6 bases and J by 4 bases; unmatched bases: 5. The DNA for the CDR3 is TGTGCCATCAGAAAACTAGCGGGAGGTTCAGATACGCAGTATTTT. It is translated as CAIRKLAGGSDTQYF.

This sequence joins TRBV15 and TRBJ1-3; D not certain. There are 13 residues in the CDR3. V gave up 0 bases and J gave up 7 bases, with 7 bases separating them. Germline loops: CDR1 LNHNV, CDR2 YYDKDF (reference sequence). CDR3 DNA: TGTGCCACCAGCAGAGATTCGGGTAACACCATATATTTT. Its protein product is CATSRDSGNTIYF.

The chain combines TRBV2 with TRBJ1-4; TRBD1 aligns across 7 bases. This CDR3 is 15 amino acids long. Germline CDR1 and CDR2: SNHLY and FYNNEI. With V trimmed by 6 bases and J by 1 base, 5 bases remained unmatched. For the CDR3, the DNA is TGTGCCAGCAGCCTGAGACAGGGAACTAATGAAAAACTGTTTTTT. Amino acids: CASSLRQGTNEKLFF.

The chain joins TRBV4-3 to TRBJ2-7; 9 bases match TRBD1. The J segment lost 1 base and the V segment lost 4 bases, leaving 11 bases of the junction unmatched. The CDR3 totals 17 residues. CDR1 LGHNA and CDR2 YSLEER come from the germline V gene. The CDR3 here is CASSRKLAGTGSYEQYF. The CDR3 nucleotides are TGCGCCAGCAGCCGAAAATTGGCCGGGACAGGGTCCTACGAGCAGTACTTC.

CDR3 residues: CASTGQSYNEQFF. As DNA, the CDR3 is TGTGCCAGCACGGGACAGAGCTACAATGAGCAGTTCTTC. This chain joins TRBV2 and TRBJ2-1, with TRBD1 identical over 7 bases. Losses at the gene ends were 7 bases for V and 3 bases for J; bases not matched to a gene: 3. This CDR3 is built from 13 residues. Germline values: CDR1 SNHLY, CDR2 FYNNEI.

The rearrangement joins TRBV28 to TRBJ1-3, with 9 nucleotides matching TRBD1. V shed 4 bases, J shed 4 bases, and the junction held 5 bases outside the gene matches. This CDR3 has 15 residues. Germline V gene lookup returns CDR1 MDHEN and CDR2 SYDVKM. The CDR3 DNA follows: TGTGCCAGCAGTTACAGGGGGCATTCCGGAAACACCATATATTTT. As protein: CASSYRGHSGNTIYF. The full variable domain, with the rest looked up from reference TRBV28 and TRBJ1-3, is DVKVTQSSRYLVKRTGEKVFLECVQDMDHENMFWYRQDPGLGLRLIYFSYDVKMKEKGDIPEGYSVSREKKERFSLILESASTNQTSMYLCASSYRGHSGNTIYFGEGSWLTVV.

CDR3 in DNA: TGTGCCAGCAGTTACCCGAGGGGGGGGATAAATGAGCAGTTCTTC. Translated: CASSYPRGGINEQFF. The chain is built from TRBV6-5 and TRBJ2-1, with D tentatively TRBD2 (7 bases). Germline V gene data show CDR1 as MNHEY and CDR2 as SVGAGI. Deletions cut 2 bases from V and 7 bases from J, with 15 bases between. CDR3 length: 15 residues.

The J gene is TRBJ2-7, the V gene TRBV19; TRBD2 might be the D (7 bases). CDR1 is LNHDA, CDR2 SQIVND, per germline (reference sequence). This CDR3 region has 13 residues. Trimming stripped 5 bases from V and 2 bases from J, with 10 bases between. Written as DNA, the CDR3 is TGTGCCAGTAGTGCGGGGGCTACCTACGAGCAGTACTTC. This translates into CASSAGATYEQYF.

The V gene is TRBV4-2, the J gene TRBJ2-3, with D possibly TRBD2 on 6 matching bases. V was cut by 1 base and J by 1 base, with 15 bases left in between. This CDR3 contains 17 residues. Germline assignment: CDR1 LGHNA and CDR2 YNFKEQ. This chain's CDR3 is CASSQVFGREGTDTQYF. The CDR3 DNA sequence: TGTGCCAGCAGCCAAGTTTTCGGGAGAGAAGGCACAGATACGCAGTATTTT.

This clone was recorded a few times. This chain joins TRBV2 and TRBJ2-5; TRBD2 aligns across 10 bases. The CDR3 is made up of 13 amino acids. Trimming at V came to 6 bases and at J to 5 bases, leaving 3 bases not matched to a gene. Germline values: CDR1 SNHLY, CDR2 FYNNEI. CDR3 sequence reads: CASRLSGRETQYF. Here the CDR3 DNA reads TGTGCCAGCAGACTTAGCGGGAGGGAGACCCAGTACTTC.

CDR3 in amino acids: CASSEYLVSYNEQFF. The CDR3 DNA reads as TGCGCCAGCAGTGAGTATTTAGTCTCCTACAATGAGCAGTTCTTC. This sequence joins TRBV10-1 and TRBJ2-1; no definite D call. With 1 base removed from V and 0 bases from J, the gap between germline ends came to 7 bases. CDR1 and CDR2 from the germline V gene are WNHNN and SYGVQD (reference sequence). CDR3 length: 15 amino acids.

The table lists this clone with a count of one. CDR3 sequence: CASRALSGSNEQFF. CDR3 DNA: TGTGCCAGCAGGGCCCTTAGCGGGAGCAATGAGCAGTTCTTC. The V and J genes are TRBV11-2 and TRBJ2-1, with 9 bases identical to TRBD2. The CDR3 contains 14 residues. J lost 6 bases, V lost 6 bases, and 6 bases had no gene match. Germline lookup yields CDR1 SGHAT and CDR2 FQNNGV.

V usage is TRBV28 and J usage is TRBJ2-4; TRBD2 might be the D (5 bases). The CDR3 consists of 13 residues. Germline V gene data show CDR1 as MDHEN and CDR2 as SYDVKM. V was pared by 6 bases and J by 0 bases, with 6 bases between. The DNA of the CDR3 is TGTGCCAGCAGCGGGGTAGCCAAAAACATTCAGTACTTC. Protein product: CASSGVAKNIQYF.

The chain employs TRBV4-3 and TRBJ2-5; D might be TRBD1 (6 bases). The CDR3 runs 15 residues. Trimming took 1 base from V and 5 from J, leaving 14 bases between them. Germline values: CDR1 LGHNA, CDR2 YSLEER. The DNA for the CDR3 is TGCGCCAGCAGCCAAGCTACAGGGTCGACGGAGACCCAGTACTTC. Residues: CASSQATGSTETQYF.

CDR3 in DNA: TGTGCCTGGAGCGATTATATGAGTGAAGCTTTCTTT. Its translation: CAWSDYMSEAFF. The V and J genes are TRBV30 and TRBJ1-1; no firm D call. The CDR3 is 12 amino acids. Germline V gene data show CDR1 as GTSNPN and CDR2 as SVGIG (reference sequence). Trimming removed 3 bases at V and 7 bases at J, with 12 bases between.

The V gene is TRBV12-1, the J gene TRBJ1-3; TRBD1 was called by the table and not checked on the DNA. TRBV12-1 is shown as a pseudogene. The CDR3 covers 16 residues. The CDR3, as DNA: TGTGCCAGCAGCTTTAAGACAGGGGAGGCTGGAAACACCATATATTTT. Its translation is CASSFKTGEAGNTIYF.

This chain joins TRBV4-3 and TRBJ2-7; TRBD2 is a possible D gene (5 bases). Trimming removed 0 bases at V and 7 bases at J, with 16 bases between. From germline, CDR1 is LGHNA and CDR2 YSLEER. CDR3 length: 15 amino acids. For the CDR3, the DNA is TGCGCCAGCAGCCAAGAGGAGCGGTCACTTAGGGAGCAGTACTTC. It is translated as CASSQEERSLREQYF.

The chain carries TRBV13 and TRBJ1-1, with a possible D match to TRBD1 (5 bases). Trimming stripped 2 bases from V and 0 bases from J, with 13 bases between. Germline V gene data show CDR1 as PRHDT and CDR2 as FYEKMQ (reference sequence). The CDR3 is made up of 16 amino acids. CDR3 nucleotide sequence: TGTGCCAGCAGCTTAAGAGGACATTCTCTGAACACTGAAGCTTTCTTT. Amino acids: CASSLRGHSLNTEAFF. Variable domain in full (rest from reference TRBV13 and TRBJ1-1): AAGVIQSPRHLIKEKRETATLKCYPIPRHDTVYWYQQGPGQDPQFLISFYEKMQSDKGSIPDRFSAQQFSDYHSELNMSSLELGDSALYFCASSLRGHSLNTEAFFGQGTRLTVV.